This T cell receptor (beta chain) was obtained from a study of T cell repertoires in aging, cancer and after chemotherapy. As for the study in general: Donors were grouped into six age bands spanning 30 or younger through 70 or older. Study-level results: Median generation probability rose over the chemotherapy interval in each cancer cohort, suggesting rebound thymic output. Untreated cancer patients had significantly lower blood TCR diversity than age-matched healthy donors.

Multiplex touch-down PCR with TRB-A/B primers amplified rearranged V-D-J TRB sequences. In TCRdb, the multiplex PCR reads were re-called with MiXCR into one record per CDR3 protein. Of approximately 10,000 distinct CDR3 sequences in the sample, roughly 30% are singletons; the top ten hold 1.5% to 2%. The template was genomic DNA from peripheral blood, not RNA. Germline trimming cut 5 bases from V and 1 base from J; bases unmatched to any gene: 3. The length of the CDR3 is 15 residues. CDR1 SGHTS and CDR2 YDEGEE come from the germline V gene. About this clonotype: Its specificity is not known.

The rearrangement links TRBV5-8 to TRBJ1-5, with TRBD1 matching 10 bases. The sequence was collected from a human donor in good health. The sequenced material came from blood. In DNA form, the CDR3 reads TGTGCCAGCAGGAAGGGACAGGGGAGCAATCAGCCCCAGCATTTT. Its protein product is CASRKGQGSNQPQHF.